These T cell receptor beta chains were read from a single sample in a study of human T cells and chemical hapten exposure. TCRdb reprocessed the RACE reads via MiXCR and lists one record per CDR3 protein. Among roughly 380,000 distinct CDR3 sequences listed, 5.1% were seen once. The starting material was whole blood, obtained in connection with sensitization to the hapten diphenylcyclopropenone (DPC). These receptors all stem from a woman aged 45-60 years with alopecia areata. Some clones in this sample may be carry-over from other donors' samples. Both conserved end residues are part of each CDR3. The order of the fields is CDR3 protein, CDR3 DNA, D gene, CDR3 length, clone size, V gene, J gene. D genes are given only for firm matches. Only some rows state a clone size, as once, few, many or a class for expanded clones.

CDR3: CASSQYGGPFNEQFF; DNA: TGTGCCAGCAGCCAATACGGGGGACCTTTCAATGAGCAGTTCTTC; D: .; length: 15; size: few; V: TRBV14; J: TRBJ2-1
CDR3: CAISESDRGNNQPQHF; DNA: TGTGCCATCAGTGAGTCGGACAGGGGAAACAATCAGCCCCAGCATTTT; D: TRBD1; length: 16; size: .; V: TRBV10-3; J: TRBJ1-5
CDR3: CASTLWNRLAVSYEQYF; DNA: TGTGCCAGCACCTTATGGAACCGACTAGCGGTGTCCTACGAGCAGTACTTC; D: TRBD2; length: 17; size: many; V: TRBV6-6; J: TRBJ2-7
CDR3: CASSATGDYEQYF; DNA: TGTGCCAGCAGTGCTACAGGGGATTACGAGCAGTACTTC; D: TRBD1; length: 13; size: few; V: TRBV28; J: TRBJ2-7
CDR3: CASSLGGGSSYNSPLHF; DNA: TGTGCCAGCAGCCTAGGAGGAGGGAGCTCCTATAATTCACCCCTCCACTTT; D: .; length: 17; size: .; V: TRBV5-4; J: TRBJ1-6
CDR3: CATSDIQSPDTQYF; DNA: TGTGCCACCAGTGATATACAGTCCCCAGATACGCAGTATTTT; D: .; length: 14; size: many; V: TRBV24-1; J: TRBJ2-3
CDR3: CSASILGEYGYTF; DNA: TGCAGTGCTAGTATCCTGGGGGAATATGGCTACACCTTC; D: .; length: 13; size: few; V: TRBV20-1; J: TRBJ1-2
CDR3: CASRGDRGDTQYF; DNA: TGTGCCAGCAGGGGAGATAGAGGAGATACGCAGTATTTT; D: .; length: 13; size: .; V: TRBV2; J: TRBJ2-3
CDR3: CASTEPRGEKLFF; DNA: TGTGCCAGCACCGAACCCAGGGGTGAAAAACTGTTTTTT; D: .; length: 13; size: few; V: TRBV21-1; J: TRBJ1-4
CDR3: CASSLAGNSNQPQHF; DNA: TGTGCCAGCAGTTTAGCAGGGAATAGCAATCAGCCCCAGCATTTT; D: .; length: 15; size: many; V: TRBV27; J: TRBJ1-5
CDR3: CASSLPPFEPEAFF; DNA: TGTGCCAGCAGTTTACCTCCTTTTGAGCCAGAAGCTTTCTTT; D: .; length: 14; size: .; V: TRBV12-3/TRBV12-4; J: TRBJ1-1
CDR3: CASSVRQGVIADTQYF; DNA: TGTGCCAGCAGTGTTAGACAGGGGGTGATTGCAGATACGCAGTATTTT; D: TRBD1; length: 16; size: many; V: TRBV6-1; J: TRBJ2-3
CDR3: CASSLSVRGETQYF; DNA: TGTGCCAGCAGTTTATCCGTCAGAGGAGAGACCCAGTACTTC; D: .; length: 14; size: .; V: TRBV27; J: TRBJ2-5
CDR3: CASRSTGTGSDTQYF; DNA: TGTGCCAGCAGATCAACCGGGACAGGTTCAGATACGCAGTATTTT; D: TRBD1; length: 15; size: .; V: TRBV6-5; J: TRBJ2-3
CDR3: CASSLIGLQPDNEQFF; DNA: TGTGCCAGCAGTTTAATAGGACTACAACCCGACAATGAGCAGTTCTTC; D: .; length: 16; size: many; V: TRBV12-3/TRBV12-4; J: TRBJ2-1
CDR3: CSVLTSGRRETQYF; DNA: TGCAGCGTGTTGACTAGCGGGAGGAGGGAGACCCAGTACTTC; D: TRBD2; length: 14; size: .; V: TRBV29-1; J: TRBJ2-5
CDR3: CASSYSPGDGNEQFF; DNA: TGTGCCAGCAGTTACTCCCCAGGGGATGGCAATGAGCAGTTCTTC; D: .; length: 15; size: few; V: TRBV6-5; J: TRBJ2-1
CDR3: CASSLPAEGTGELFF; DNA: TGTGCCAGCAGTTTACCGGCAGAAGGGACCGGGGAGCTGTTTTTT; D: .; length: 15; size: many; V: TRBV28; J: TRBJ2-2
CDR3: CASSLSGGESEQFF; DNA: TGTGCCAGCAGTCTGAGCGGGGGGGAGAGTGAGCAGTTCTTC; D: TRBD2; length: 14; size: many; V: TRBV12-3/TRBV12-4; J: TRBJ2-1
CDR3: CASSFERNTDTQYF; DNA: TGTGCCAGCAGCTTCGAGCGGAACACAGATACGCAGTATTTT; D: .; length: 14; size: many; V: TRBV7-6; J: TRBJ2-3
CDR3: CASSSRGAYYEQYF; DNA: TGTGCCAGCAGCTCGCGGGGAGCGTACTACGAGCAGTACTTC; D: .; length: 14; size: many; V: TRBV7-6; J: TRBJ2-7
CDR3: CASSSLYRGGEETQYF; DNA: TGTGCCAGCAGTTCGCTTTACAGGGGAGGGGAAGAGACCCAGTACTTC; D: .; length: 16; size: few; V: TRBV12-3/TRBV12-4; J: TRBJ2-5
CDR3: CASSYSHSQNTEAFF; DNA: TGTGCCAGCAGTTACTCCCACAGCCAGAACACTGAAGCTTTCTTT; D: .; length: 15; size: few; V: TRBV6-5; J: TRBJ1-1
CDR3: CASSFTGGDTGELFF; DNA: TGTGCCAGCAGTTTTACGGGGGGCGACACCGGGGAGCTGTTTTTT; D: .; length: 15; size: few; V: TRBV6-5; J: TRBJ2-2
CDR3: CASSLTIGSVAQPQHF; DNA: TGCGCCAGCAGCCTTACAATTGGCTCGGTAGCTCAGCCCCAGCATTTT; D: .; length: 16; size: .; V: TRBV4-1; J: TRBJ1-5
CDR3: CASSDRPGGIGELFF; DNA: TGTGCCAGCAGCGATAGGCCGGGAGGTATCGGGGAGCTGTTTTTT; D: TRBD2; length: 15; size: few; V: TRBV3-1; J: TRBJ2-2
CDR3: CASSDLAGSYEQYF; DNA: TGTGCCAGCAGTGATCTAGCGGGGTCCTACGAGCAGTACTTC; D: TRBD2; length: 14; size: many; V: TRBV2; J: TRBJ2-7
CDR3: CASRRDLAKNIQYF; DNA: TGTGCCAGCAGGCGTGATTTAGCCAAAAACATTCAGTACTTC; D: .; length: 14; size: few; V: TRBV11-2; J: TRBJ2-4
CDR3: CASSLHRGTDTQYF; DNA: TGTGCCAGCAGCTTGCACAGGGGCACAGATACGCAGTATTTT; D: .; length: 14; size: many; V: TRBV5-8; J: TRBJ2-3
CDR3: CASSPQGSGGSYEQYF; DNA: TGTGCCAGCAGTCCACAGGGATCGGGGGGCTCCTACGAGCAGTACTTC; D: .; length: 16; size: few; V: TRBV6-5; J: TRBJ2-7
CDR3: CASSLRGRLGSPLHF; DNA: TGTGCCAGCAGTTTACGGGGAAGGCTAGGATCACCCCTCCACTTT; D: .; length: 15; size: .; V: TRBV27; J: TRBJ1-6
CDR3: CASSERGSTEAFF; DNA: TGTGCCAGCAGTGAACGGGGATCCACTGAAGCTTTCTTT; D: .; length: 13; size: many; V: TRBV2; J: TRBJ1-1
CDR3: CASSQHLASPSGGEF; DNA: TGTGCCAGCAGTCAACACCTAGCTTCTCCTTCCGGTGGGGAATTC; D: .; length: 15; size: few; V: TRBV12-3/TRBV12-4; J: TRBJ2-7
CDR3: CASSPIGTSGELFF; DNA: TGTGCCAGCAGCCCCATCGGCACTAGCGGGGAGCTGTTTTTT; D: .; length: 14; size: many; V: TRBV28; J: TRBJ2-2
CDR3: CASSYGRNTEAFF; DNA: TGTGCCAGCAGTTACGGCAGGAACACTGAAGCTTTCTTT; D: .; length: 13; size: many; V: TRBV6-2/TRBV6-3; J: TRBJ1-1
CDR3: CASSQDRGRTEAFF; DNA: TGCGCCAGCAGCCAAGACAGGGGGAGAACTGAAGCTTTCTTT; D: TRBD1; length: 14; size: .; V: TRBV4-1; J: TRBJ1-1
CDR3: CASTQMRNTEAFF; DNA: TGTGCCAGCACCCAGATGAGGAACACTGAAGCTTTCTTT; D: .; length: 13; size: few; V: TRBV6-1; J: TRBJ1-1
CDR3: CASSSSTEAFF; DNA: TGTGCCAGCAGCTCGAGCACTGAAGCTTTCTTT; D: .; length: 11; size: many; V: TRBV9; J: TRBJ1-1
CDR3: CASSLDRGFTGELFF; DNA: TGTGCCAGCAGCTTAGACAGGGGCTTCACCGGGGAGCTGTTTTTT; D: TRBD1; length: 15; size: few; V: TRBV7-9; J: TRBJ2-2
CDR3: CASRPTGGSYNEQFF; DNA: TGTGCCAGTAGGCCAACAGGGGGCTCCTACAATGAGCAGTTCTTC; D: TRBD1; length: 15; size: few; V: TRBV19; J: TRBJ2-1
CDR3: CASSPDRGVSYNEQFF; DNA: TGTGCCAGCAGTCCTGACAGGGGCGTCTCCTACAATGAGCAGTTCTTC; D: TRBD1; length: 16; size: many; V: TRBV6-1; J: TRBJ2-1
CDR3: CATSDSLGVDTGELFF; DNA: TGTGCCACCAGTGATAGCCTAGGGGTGGACACCGGGGAGCTGTTTTTT; D: .; length: 16; size: many; V: TRBV24-1; J: TRBJ2-2
CDR3: CASSQSTGNYEQYF; DNA: TGTGCCAGCAGTCAAAGTACTGGGAACTACGAGCAGTACTTC; D: .; length: 14; size: few; V: TRBV6-2/TRBV6-3; J: TRBJ2-7
CDR3: CASSVRGGRYPPFDEQFF; DNA: TGTGCCAGCAGCGTGCGTGGCGGGAGGTACCCACCTTTCGATGAGCAGTTCTTC; D: TRBD2; length: 18; size: many; V: TRBV9; J: TRBJ2-1
CDR3: CATRAGGQPQHF; DNA: TGTGCCACCAGGGCGGGGGGTCAGCCCCAGCATTTT; D: .; length: 12; size: many; V: TRBV15; J: TRBJ1-5
CDR3: CASSYGWAQYF; DNA: TGTGCCAGCAGTTACGGTTGGGCGCAGTACTTC; D: .; length: 11; size: many; V: TRBV6-5; J: TRBJ2-7